This passage covers 14 T cell receptor beta chains from one sample sequenced in a study of tissue T cells after allogeneic stem cell transplantation. The data were produced by immunoSEQ multiplex PCR, yet TCRdb's version contains in-frame clones alone and is incomplete. The repertoire holds about 22,000 clones, with roughly 72% as singletons. Sequenced material: spleen. The receptors shown here come from a female BALB/c mouse in good health. Mouse MHC haplotype: H2-d.

This clone was seen just once. Mouse germline and gene names are used. The read terminates 1 residue ahead of where the CDR3 ends, so the germline J gene completes it. The J gene is TRBJ2-1, the V gene TRBV2; 8 positions agree with TRBD2. CDR1 and CDR2 (germline): LGHNA, YSYQKL. CDR3 length equals 15 residues. V dropped 0 bases and J dropped 4; count of bases not matched to a gene: 2. Partial CDR3 DNA: TGTGCCAGCAGCCAAGATATGGGGGGGTATGCTGAGCAGTTC. As protein: CASSQDMGGYAEQF. The entire CDR3 protein is CASSQDMGGYAEQFF.

Comments on this clone: Gene labels here are mouse ones. Sequencing ends 1 residue short of the CDR3 end; the germline J gene provides the rest. V gene TRBV13-1 combines with J gene TRBJ2-4; no firm D call. The germline V gene has CDR1 NSHNY and CDR2 SYGAGN. The CDR3 is made up of 13 amino acids. V lost 1 base to trimming and J lost 3 bases, with 6 bases between them. The CDR3 is CASSDPQQNTLYF. The sequenced CDR3 bases are TGTGCCAGCAGTGATCCGCAGCAAAACACCTTGTAC.

Comments on this clone: Mouse gene names and germline throughout. The missing CDR3 end, 1 residue past where the read stops, is filled in from the germline J gene. The rearrangement uses TRBV29 and TRBJ2-5; tentative D call: TRBD1 (6 bases). The CDR3 totals 13 residues. The germline gives CDR1 MSHET, CDR2 SYDVDS. V was trimmed by 3 bases and J by 5 bases, leaving 9 bases between them. The sequenced part of the CDR3 DNA is TGTGCTAGCAGTTTTAGGGACACAGACACCCAGTAC. It encodes CASSFRDTDTQY. The CDR3, in full, reads CASSFRDTDTQYF.

This clone has just a few counts. Gene names denote mouse genes. The CDR3 end is not reached by the read, which stops 1 residue before it; the germline J gene fills it in. This chain connects TRBV1 to TRBJ1-3; 9 bases map to TRBD1. J lost 7 bases, V lost 5 bases, and 3 bases had no gene match. Looked up from germline, CDR1 is NSQYPW and CDR2 is LRSPGD (reference sequence). The CDR3 length is 13 residues. The CDR3 protein is CTCSTGTGNTLYF. Partial CDR3 DNA: TGCACCTGCAGTACCGGGACAGGGAATACGCTCTAT.

With regard to this clone: These gene names are mouse names. The read terminates 1 residue ahead of where the CDR3 ends, so the germline J gene completes it. The J gene is TRBJ1-2, the V gene TRBV13-3; D is ambiguous. The germline CDR1 and CDR2 sequences are NNHDY and SYVADS. The ends were cut back, 1 base at V and 0 bases at J, with 7 bases in the middle. The CDR3 is made up of 14 amino acids. The CDR3 sequence is CASSDRATNSDYTF. The covered CDR3 bases are TGTGCCAGCAGTGATCGGGCAACAAACTCCGACTACACC.

Regarding this clone: These gene names are mouse names. The CDR3 end lies 1 residue beyond the end of the read and is filled in from the germline J gene. The chain combines TRBV19 with TRBJ1-4; 10 bases line up with TRBD1. The J segment lost 2 bases and the V segment lost 2 bases, leaving 0 bases of the junction unmatched. The CDR3 runs to 15 residues. In germline, CDR1 is FNHDT, CDR2 SITEND (reference sequence). The chain's CDR3 is CASSMGQGSNERLFF. The sequenced part of the CDR3 DNA is TGTGCCAGCAGTATGGGACAGGGGTCCAACGAAAGATTATTT.

Notes on this clone: Genes and germline come from the mouse. The DNA ends 1 residue before the CDR3 does, and the rest of the CDR3 is filled in from the germline J gene. The chain uses TRBV2 and TRBJ2-5; D perhaps matches TRBD2 (5 bases). The CDR3 runs 14 residues. CDR1 and CDR2 (germline): LGHNA, YSYQKL. Trimming stripped 2 bases from V and 2 bases from J, with 8 bases between. This CDR3 reads CASSQRTLQDTQYF. The part of the CDR3 DNA that was read is TGTGCCAGCAGCCAACGGACTCTCCAAGACACCCAGTAC.

This clone was counted between two and nine times. The gene names here belong to mouse. From the germline J gene comes the end of the CDR3, since the read stops 1 residue before it. V gene TRBV13-3 combines with J gene TRBJ1-3, with 8 bases fitting TRBD1. Looked up from germline, CDR1 is NNHDY and CDR2 is SYVADS. This CDR3 contains 14 residues. V trimming: 5 bases; J trimming: 3 bases; junction bases outside the gene matches: 4. The CDR3 sequence: CASSPRGLGNTLYF. The part of the CDR3 DNA that was read is TGTGCCAGCAGCCCCAGGGGGCTTGGAAATACGCTCTAT.

Points on this clone: Mouse gene names and germline throughout. Read data end 1 residue before the CDR3 end; the end is taken from the germline J gene. The chain uses TRBV20 and TRBJ2-7; D not certain. The CDR3 length is 12 residues. Germline-derived CDR1 and CDR2 are GFQATS and STVNSAI. With 2 bases removed from V and 0 bases from J, the gap between germline ends came to 5 bases. This CDR3 reads CGARSNSYEQYF. Partial CDR3 DNA: TGTGGTGCTAGGAGCAACTCCTATGAACAGTAC.

About this clone: Gene names denote mouse genes. The read is 1 residue too short to cover the CDR3 end, so that end is filled in from the germline J gene. This chain uses TRBV13-2 with TRBJ2-1, with 11 nucleotides matching TRBD2. The CDR3 covers 14 residues. Germline V gene data show CDR1 as NNHNN and CDR2 as SYGAGS (reference sequence). The J segment lost 6 bases and the V segment lost 3 bases, leaving 2 bases of the junction unmatched. The CDR3 spells CASGGGTGGAEQFF. CDR3 DNA (partial): TGTGCCAGCGGTGGGGGGACTGGGGGTGCTGAGCAGTTC.

As concerns this clone: Genes here carry mouse names. The CDR3 end lies 1 residue beyond the end of the read and is filled in from the germline J gene. The gene calls are TRBV12-1 and TRBJ2-3; D is perhaps TRBD1 or TRBD2 (5 bases each). Germline V gene sequence: CDR1 SGHSN, CDR2 HYEKVE. This CDR3 contains 14 residues. V lost 2 bases, J lost 4 bases, and 12 bases lay in between. The CDR3 sequence is CASSPGTATETLYF. Incomplete CDR3 DNA: TGTGCCAGCTCTCCTGGGACGGCAACAGAAACGCTGTAT.

As regards this clone: Each gene name is a mouse one. The CDR3 goes on 1 residue after the read ends, and that part is filled in from the germline J gene. This chain links TRBV5 with TRBJ1-6, with TRBD1 matching over 10 bases. TRBJ1-6 is identified as an open reading frame with a role that is uncertain. The CDR3 totals 16 residues. After removal of 1 base from V and 8 bases from J, the junction contained 5 bases not matched to a gene. Per the germline V gene, CDR1 is LGHNA and CDR2 is YNLKQL (reference sequence). CDR3 sequence reads: CASSQAGTGEDSPLYF. CDR3 bases read: TGTGCCAGCAGCCAAGCCGGGACAGGGGAGGATTCGCCCCTCTAC.

Concerning this clone itself: All gene names here are mouse names. The DNA ends 1 residue before the CDR3 does, and the rest of the CDR3 is filled in from the germline J gene. The V call is TRBV13-2, the J call TRBJ2-2, with D possibly being TRBD1 or TRBD2 (5 bases each). The V gene's germline CDR1 is NNHNN and CDR2 SYGAGS (reference sequence). V was pared by 0 bases and J by 3 bases, with 6 bases between. This CDR3 has 14 residues. CDR3 sequence: CASGDGGYTGQLYF. The sequenced CDR3 bases are TGTGCCAGCGGTGATGGGGGGTACACCGGGCAGCTCTAC.

This clone is a singleton in its sample. The gene names given are mouse names. The read gets to within 1 residue of the CDR3 end, and the germline J gene fills in the rest. The chain is built from TRBV2 and TRBJ2-2; no clear D gene. The CDR3 contains 15 residues. Germline V gene data show CDR1 as LGHNA and CDR2 as YSYQKL. V was cut by 0 bases and J by 4 bases, with 9 bases left in between. CDR3 region: CASSQDLWSTGQLYF. The DNA read from the CDR3 is TGTGCCAGCAGCCAAGACCTCTGGTCCACCGGGCAGCTCTAC.